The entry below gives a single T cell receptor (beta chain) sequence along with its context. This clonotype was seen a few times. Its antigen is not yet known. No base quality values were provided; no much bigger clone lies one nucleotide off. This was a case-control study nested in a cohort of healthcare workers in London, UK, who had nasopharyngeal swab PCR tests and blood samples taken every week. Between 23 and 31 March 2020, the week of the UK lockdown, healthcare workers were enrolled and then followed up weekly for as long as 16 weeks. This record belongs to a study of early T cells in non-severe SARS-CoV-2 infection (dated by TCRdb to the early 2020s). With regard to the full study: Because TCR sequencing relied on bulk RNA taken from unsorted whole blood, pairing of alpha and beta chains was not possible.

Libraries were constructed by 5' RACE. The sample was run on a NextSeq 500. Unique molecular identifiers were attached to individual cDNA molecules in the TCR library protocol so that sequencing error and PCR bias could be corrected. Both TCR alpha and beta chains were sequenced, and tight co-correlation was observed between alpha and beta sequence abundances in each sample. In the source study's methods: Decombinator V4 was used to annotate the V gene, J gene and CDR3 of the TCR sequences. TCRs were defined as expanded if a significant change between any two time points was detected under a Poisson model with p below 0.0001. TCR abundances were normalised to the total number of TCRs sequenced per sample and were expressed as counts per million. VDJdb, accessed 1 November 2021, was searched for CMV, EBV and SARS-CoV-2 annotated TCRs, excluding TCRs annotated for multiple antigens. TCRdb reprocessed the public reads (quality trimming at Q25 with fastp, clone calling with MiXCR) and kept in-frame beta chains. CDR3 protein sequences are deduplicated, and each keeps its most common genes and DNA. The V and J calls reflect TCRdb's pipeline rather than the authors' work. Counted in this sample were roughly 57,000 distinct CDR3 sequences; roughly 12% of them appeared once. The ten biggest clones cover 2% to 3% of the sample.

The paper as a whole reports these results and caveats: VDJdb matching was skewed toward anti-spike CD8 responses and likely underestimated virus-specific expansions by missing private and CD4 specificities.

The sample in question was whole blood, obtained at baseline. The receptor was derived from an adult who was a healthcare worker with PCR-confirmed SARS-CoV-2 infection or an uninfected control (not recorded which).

The CDR3 region reads CASSSSLGGAYNEQFF. The bases read TGTGCCAGCAGCTCCTCCTTGGGGGGGGCCTACAATGAGCAGTTCTTC. The rearrangement combines TRBV7-2 with TRBJ2-1, with 7 junctional bases fitting TRBD2. Sequences SGHTA (CDR1) and FQGNSA (CDR2) are obtained from the germline V gene. At the junction V is shortened by 4 bases and J by 2 bases; bases outside the gene matches: 8. Including cysteine and phenylalanine, the CDR3 has 16 amino acids. Only the CDR3 portion is preserved as DNA: 48 bases, with reading frame beginning at the first base. Extended through the reference TRBV7-2 and TRBJ2-1 proteins, this CDR3 yields the full variable domain: GAGVSQSPSNKVTEKGKDVELRCDPISGHTALYWYRQSLGQGLEFLIYFQGNSAPDKSGLPSDRFSAERTGGSVSTLTIQRTQQEDSAVYLCASSSSLGGAYNEQFFGPGTRLTVL.